The present TCR beta chain was sequenced within a study of T cell repertoires in aging, cancer and after chemotherapy. Amplification of TCR beta used genomic DNA extracted from peripheral blood. Findings and limits, study-wide: In cancer patients, declining TCR diversity with age involved lost richness and lost evenness. Across the chemotherapy interval, each cancer cohort showed higher median generation probability, suggesting thymic rebound.

Multiplex touch-down PCR with TRB-A/B primers amplified rearranged V-D-J TRB sequences. Using its own MiXCR run on the multiplex PCR reads, TCRdb lists one record per CDR3 protein. The data hold 2,000 to 3,000 distinct CDR3 sequences, with roughly 25% observed a single time. This clonotype is medium-sized (0.01 to 0.1%) by share. As yet, its antigen is unknown. Per the germline V gene, CDR1 is LNHDA and CDR2 is SQIVND (reference sequence). The CDR3 covers 14 residues. V trimming: 7 bases; J trimming: 2 bases; junction bases outside the gene matches: 4. This receptor was identified in a human donor with a solid tumor. The chain has TRBV19 and TRBJ1-3, with 8 bases lining up with TRBD1. The sequenced material came from blood. The CDR3: CASTTDRAGNTIYF. CDR3 nucleotides: TGTGCCAGTACCACGGACAGGGCTGGAAACACCATATATTTT.